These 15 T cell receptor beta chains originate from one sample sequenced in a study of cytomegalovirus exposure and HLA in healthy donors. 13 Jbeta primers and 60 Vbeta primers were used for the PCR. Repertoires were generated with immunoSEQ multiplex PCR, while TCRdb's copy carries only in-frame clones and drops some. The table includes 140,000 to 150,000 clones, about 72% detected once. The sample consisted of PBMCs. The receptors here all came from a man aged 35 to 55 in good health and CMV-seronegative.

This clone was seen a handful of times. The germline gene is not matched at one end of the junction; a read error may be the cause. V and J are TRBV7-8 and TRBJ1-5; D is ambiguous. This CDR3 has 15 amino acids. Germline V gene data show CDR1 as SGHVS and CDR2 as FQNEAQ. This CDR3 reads CASSPSSRGYQPQNF. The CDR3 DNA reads TGTGCCAGCAGCCCAAGCAGCCGGGGATACCAGCCCCAGAATTTT. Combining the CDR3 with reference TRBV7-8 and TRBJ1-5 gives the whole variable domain GAGVSQSPRYKVAKRGQDVALRCDPISGHVSLFWYQQALGQGPEFLTYFQNEAQLDKSGLPSDRFFAERPEGSVSTLKIQRTQQEDSAVYLCASSPSSRGYQPQNFGDGTRLSIL.

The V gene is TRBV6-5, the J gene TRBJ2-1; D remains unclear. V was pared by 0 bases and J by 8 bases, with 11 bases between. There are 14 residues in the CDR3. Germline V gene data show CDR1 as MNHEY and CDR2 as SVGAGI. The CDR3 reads CASSYSSKSDEQFF. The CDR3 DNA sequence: TGTGCCAGCAGTTACTCCTCTAAGTCGGATGAGCAGTTCTTC.

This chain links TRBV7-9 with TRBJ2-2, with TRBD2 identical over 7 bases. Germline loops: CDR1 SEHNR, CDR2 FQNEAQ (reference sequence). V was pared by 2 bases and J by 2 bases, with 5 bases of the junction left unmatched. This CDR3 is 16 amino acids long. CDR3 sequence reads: CASSLWLAENTGELFF. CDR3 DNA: TGTGCCAGCAGCTTATGGCTAGCGGAAAACACCGGGGAGCTGTTTTTT. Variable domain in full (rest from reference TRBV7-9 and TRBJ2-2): DTGVSQNPRHKITKRGQNVTFRCDPISEHNRLYWYRQTLGQGPEFLTYFQNEAQLEKSRLLSDRFSAERPKGSFSTLEIQRTEQGDSAMYLCASSLWLAENTGELFFGEGSRLTVL.

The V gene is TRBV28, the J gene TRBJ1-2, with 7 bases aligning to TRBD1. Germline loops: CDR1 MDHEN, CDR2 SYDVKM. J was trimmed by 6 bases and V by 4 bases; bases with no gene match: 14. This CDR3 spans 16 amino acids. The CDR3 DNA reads TGTGCCAGCAGTTCGCTCGGGACAGAGGTAGGAAATGGCTACACCTTC. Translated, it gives CASSSLGTEVGNGYTF.

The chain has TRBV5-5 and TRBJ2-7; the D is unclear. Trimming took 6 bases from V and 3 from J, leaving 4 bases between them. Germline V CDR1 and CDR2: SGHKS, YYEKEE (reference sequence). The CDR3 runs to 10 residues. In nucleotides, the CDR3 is TGTGCCAGCACCTACTACGAGCAGTACTTC. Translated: CASTYYEQYF.

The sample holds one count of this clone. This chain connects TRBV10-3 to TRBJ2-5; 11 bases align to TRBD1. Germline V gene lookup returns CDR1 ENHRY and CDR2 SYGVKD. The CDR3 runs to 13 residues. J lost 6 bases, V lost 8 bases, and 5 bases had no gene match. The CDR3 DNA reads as TGTGCCATCGGACAGGGGGCGAAACAGACCCAGTACTTC. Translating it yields CAIGQGAKQTQYF.

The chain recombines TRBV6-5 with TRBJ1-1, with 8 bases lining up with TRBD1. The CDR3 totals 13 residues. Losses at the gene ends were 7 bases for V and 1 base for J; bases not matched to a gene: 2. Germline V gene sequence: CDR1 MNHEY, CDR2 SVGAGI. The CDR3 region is CASTRGPNTEAFF. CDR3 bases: TGTGCCAGCACCAGGGGGCCGAACACTGAAGCTTTCTTT.

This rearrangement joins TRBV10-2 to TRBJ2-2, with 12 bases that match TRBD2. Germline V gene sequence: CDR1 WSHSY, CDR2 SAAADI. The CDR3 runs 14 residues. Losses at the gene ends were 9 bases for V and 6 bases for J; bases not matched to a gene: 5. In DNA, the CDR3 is TGCGCCAGTTACCTAGCGGGGGGGGCCGGGGAGCTGTTTTTT. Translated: CASYLAGGAGELFF.

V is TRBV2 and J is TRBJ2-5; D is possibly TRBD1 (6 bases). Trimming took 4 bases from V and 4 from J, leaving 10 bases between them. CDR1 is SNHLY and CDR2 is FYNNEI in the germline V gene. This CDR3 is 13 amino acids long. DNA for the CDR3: TGTGCCAGCAGTGTAGGACAGCGAGAGACCCAGTACTTC. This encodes CASSVGQRETQYF.

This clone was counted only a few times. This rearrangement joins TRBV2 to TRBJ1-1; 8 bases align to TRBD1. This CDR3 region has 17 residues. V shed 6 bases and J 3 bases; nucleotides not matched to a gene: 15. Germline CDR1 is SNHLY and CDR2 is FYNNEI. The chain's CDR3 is CASSPSRDRGGYTEAFF. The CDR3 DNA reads TGTGCCAGCAGCCCTAGCAGAGACAGGGGAGGGTACACTGAAGCTTTCTTT.

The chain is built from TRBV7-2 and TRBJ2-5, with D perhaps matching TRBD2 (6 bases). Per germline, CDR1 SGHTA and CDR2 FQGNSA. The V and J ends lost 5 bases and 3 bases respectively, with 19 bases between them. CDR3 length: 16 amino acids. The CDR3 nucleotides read TGTGCCAGCAGCGTCAAAACCGGGACTGGAAAAGAGACCCAGTACTTC. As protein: CASSVKTGTGKETQYF.

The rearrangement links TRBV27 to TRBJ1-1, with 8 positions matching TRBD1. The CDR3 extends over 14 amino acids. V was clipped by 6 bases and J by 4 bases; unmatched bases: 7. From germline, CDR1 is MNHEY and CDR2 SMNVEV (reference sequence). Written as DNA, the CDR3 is TGTGCCAGCAGGACGACAGGGGCGGGCACTGAAGCTTTCTTT. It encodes CASRTTGAGTEAFF.

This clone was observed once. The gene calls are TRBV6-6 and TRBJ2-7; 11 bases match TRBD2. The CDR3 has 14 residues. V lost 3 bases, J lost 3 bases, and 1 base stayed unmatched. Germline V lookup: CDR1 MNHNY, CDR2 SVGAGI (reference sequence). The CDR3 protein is CASSYTSGGYEQYF. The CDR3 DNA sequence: TGTGCCAGCAGTTATACTAGCGGGGGCTACGAGCAGTACTTC.

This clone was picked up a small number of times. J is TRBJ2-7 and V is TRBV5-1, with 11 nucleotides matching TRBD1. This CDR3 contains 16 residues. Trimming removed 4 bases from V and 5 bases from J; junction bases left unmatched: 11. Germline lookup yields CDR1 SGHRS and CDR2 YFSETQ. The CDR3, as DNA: TGCGCCAGCAGCCATACCCCGAGGACAGGGGGCCACGAGCAGTACTTC. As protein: CASSHTPRTGGHEQYF.

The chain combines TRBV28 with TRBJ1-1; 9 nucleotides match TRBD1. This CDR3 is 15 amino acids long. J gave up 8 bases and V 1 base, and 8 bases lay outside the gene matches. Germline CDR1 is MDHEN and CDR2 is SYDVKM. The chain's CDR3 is CASSLYLTGGLEAFF. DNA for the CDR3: TGTGCCAGCAGTTTATACCTGACAGGGGGGCTCGAAGCTTTCTTT.